This T cell receptor beta chain came from a study of cytomegalovirus exposure and HLA in healthy donors. The PCR was carried out with 60 Vbeta primers and 13 Jbeta primers. Produced via immunoSEQ multiplex PCR; TCRdb's table is partial and in-frame only. In the table there are about 44,000 clones, around 90% of which are singletons. The CDR3 covers 15 residues. V shed 4 bases and J 1 base; nucleotides not matched to a gene: 5. Germline V gene sequence: CDR1 SGHAT, CDR2 FQNNGV. As to this clone: Its cognate antigen is unknown.

Findings and limits, study-wide: The majority of TCR sequences were rare, yet some public TCRs appeared in many donors. Later analysis identified several of the most significant clusters that appeared linked to common viral pathogens. 150 to 200 TCR beta chains were listed as cytomegalovirus-associated. The authors considered a cluster of highly shared sequence variants likely to be a sequencing artifact.

Source material: PBMCs. The sequence derives from a woman in her 40s in good health and CMV-seropositive. The chain is built from TRBV11-2 and TRBJ2-3; 7 bases align to TRBD1. CDR3 protein: CASSSIDRGTDTQYF. The CDR3 DNA follows: TGTGCCAGCAGCTCTATAGACAGGGGCACAGATACGCAGTATTTT.